The T cell receptor beta chain under discussion was sequenced for a study of blood T cells in healthy people across ages. Study-level results: Higher diversity, along with more naive CD4+ cells, distinguished long-lived donors from aged donors.

Of note for this clonotype: Its target is unknown.

The use of a sample-barcoded 5' primer and a J-beta primer mix characterized a second PCR of about 6 to 11 cycles. Each cDNA molecule was tagged by a template-switch adaptor with 12 random nucleotides. TCRdb re-called the 5' RACE reads through MiXCR, storing one row per CDR3 protein. The data contain about 1.5 million distinct CDR3 sequences, 40% to 45% of them singletons. V was pared by 6 bases and J by 8 bases, with 16 bases between. The CDR3 length is 13 residues. Germline CDR1 MNHNS, CDR2 SASEGT. The receptor's source is a young woman in good health. Material: blood. The J gene is TRBJ1-2, the V gene TRBV6-1; D unclear. The DNA for the CDR3 is TGTGCCAGCAGCGAGGCGAGGTTGGGGGGCTACACCTTC. Protein product: CASSEARLGGYTF.